This record covers a single T cell receptor beta chain. CDR3 length: 14 residues. The germline CDR1 and CDR2 sequences are SGHRS and YFSETQ. V was trimmed by 4 bases and J by 5 bases, leaving 15 bases between them. TCRdb re-called the 5' RACE reads through MiXCR, storing one row per CDR3 protein. The sample lists roughly 55,000 distinct CDR3 sequences; 24% were seen once. The V and J genes are TRBV5-1 and TRBJ1-2; D may be TRBD1 (5 bases). The TCR comes from a female donor with breast cancer. Sequencing was performed on tumor-infiltrating naive CD4+ T cells sorted from the breast tumor. Subset indicated: naive CD4+ T cells, CD4+CD45RA+CD25-. The CDR3 here is CASSPDPGSYGYTF. The CDR3 DNA reads as TGCGCCAGCAGCCCCGACCCAGGGTCATATGGCTACACCTTC.